The clone carrying this T cell receptor beta chain was counted between two and nine times. The record originates from a study of beta chain features in type 1 diabetes. Study details: The study found patients and healthy donors alike in age, gender and cell yields.

Germline CDR1 is MDHEN and CDR2 is SYDVKM. With V trimmed by 6 bases and J by 6 bases, 8 bases remained unmatched. The length of the CDR3 is 14 residues. Expressed TCRB transcripts were sequenced, since all the RNA that had been isolated was reverse transcribed. Produced via immunoSEQ multiplex PCR; TCRdb's table is partial and in-frame only. The data show about 320,000 clones, about 15% seen once. The sequenced sample was central memory CD4+ T cells from blood. The source is a man aged 25-45 years in good health. The chain links TRBV28 to TRBJ1-2; 9 bases line up with TRBD1. The CDR3 reads CASRTPGQGDGYTF. The CDR3 DNA reads TGTGCCAGCAGAACTCCGGGACAGGGAGATGGCTACACCTTC.